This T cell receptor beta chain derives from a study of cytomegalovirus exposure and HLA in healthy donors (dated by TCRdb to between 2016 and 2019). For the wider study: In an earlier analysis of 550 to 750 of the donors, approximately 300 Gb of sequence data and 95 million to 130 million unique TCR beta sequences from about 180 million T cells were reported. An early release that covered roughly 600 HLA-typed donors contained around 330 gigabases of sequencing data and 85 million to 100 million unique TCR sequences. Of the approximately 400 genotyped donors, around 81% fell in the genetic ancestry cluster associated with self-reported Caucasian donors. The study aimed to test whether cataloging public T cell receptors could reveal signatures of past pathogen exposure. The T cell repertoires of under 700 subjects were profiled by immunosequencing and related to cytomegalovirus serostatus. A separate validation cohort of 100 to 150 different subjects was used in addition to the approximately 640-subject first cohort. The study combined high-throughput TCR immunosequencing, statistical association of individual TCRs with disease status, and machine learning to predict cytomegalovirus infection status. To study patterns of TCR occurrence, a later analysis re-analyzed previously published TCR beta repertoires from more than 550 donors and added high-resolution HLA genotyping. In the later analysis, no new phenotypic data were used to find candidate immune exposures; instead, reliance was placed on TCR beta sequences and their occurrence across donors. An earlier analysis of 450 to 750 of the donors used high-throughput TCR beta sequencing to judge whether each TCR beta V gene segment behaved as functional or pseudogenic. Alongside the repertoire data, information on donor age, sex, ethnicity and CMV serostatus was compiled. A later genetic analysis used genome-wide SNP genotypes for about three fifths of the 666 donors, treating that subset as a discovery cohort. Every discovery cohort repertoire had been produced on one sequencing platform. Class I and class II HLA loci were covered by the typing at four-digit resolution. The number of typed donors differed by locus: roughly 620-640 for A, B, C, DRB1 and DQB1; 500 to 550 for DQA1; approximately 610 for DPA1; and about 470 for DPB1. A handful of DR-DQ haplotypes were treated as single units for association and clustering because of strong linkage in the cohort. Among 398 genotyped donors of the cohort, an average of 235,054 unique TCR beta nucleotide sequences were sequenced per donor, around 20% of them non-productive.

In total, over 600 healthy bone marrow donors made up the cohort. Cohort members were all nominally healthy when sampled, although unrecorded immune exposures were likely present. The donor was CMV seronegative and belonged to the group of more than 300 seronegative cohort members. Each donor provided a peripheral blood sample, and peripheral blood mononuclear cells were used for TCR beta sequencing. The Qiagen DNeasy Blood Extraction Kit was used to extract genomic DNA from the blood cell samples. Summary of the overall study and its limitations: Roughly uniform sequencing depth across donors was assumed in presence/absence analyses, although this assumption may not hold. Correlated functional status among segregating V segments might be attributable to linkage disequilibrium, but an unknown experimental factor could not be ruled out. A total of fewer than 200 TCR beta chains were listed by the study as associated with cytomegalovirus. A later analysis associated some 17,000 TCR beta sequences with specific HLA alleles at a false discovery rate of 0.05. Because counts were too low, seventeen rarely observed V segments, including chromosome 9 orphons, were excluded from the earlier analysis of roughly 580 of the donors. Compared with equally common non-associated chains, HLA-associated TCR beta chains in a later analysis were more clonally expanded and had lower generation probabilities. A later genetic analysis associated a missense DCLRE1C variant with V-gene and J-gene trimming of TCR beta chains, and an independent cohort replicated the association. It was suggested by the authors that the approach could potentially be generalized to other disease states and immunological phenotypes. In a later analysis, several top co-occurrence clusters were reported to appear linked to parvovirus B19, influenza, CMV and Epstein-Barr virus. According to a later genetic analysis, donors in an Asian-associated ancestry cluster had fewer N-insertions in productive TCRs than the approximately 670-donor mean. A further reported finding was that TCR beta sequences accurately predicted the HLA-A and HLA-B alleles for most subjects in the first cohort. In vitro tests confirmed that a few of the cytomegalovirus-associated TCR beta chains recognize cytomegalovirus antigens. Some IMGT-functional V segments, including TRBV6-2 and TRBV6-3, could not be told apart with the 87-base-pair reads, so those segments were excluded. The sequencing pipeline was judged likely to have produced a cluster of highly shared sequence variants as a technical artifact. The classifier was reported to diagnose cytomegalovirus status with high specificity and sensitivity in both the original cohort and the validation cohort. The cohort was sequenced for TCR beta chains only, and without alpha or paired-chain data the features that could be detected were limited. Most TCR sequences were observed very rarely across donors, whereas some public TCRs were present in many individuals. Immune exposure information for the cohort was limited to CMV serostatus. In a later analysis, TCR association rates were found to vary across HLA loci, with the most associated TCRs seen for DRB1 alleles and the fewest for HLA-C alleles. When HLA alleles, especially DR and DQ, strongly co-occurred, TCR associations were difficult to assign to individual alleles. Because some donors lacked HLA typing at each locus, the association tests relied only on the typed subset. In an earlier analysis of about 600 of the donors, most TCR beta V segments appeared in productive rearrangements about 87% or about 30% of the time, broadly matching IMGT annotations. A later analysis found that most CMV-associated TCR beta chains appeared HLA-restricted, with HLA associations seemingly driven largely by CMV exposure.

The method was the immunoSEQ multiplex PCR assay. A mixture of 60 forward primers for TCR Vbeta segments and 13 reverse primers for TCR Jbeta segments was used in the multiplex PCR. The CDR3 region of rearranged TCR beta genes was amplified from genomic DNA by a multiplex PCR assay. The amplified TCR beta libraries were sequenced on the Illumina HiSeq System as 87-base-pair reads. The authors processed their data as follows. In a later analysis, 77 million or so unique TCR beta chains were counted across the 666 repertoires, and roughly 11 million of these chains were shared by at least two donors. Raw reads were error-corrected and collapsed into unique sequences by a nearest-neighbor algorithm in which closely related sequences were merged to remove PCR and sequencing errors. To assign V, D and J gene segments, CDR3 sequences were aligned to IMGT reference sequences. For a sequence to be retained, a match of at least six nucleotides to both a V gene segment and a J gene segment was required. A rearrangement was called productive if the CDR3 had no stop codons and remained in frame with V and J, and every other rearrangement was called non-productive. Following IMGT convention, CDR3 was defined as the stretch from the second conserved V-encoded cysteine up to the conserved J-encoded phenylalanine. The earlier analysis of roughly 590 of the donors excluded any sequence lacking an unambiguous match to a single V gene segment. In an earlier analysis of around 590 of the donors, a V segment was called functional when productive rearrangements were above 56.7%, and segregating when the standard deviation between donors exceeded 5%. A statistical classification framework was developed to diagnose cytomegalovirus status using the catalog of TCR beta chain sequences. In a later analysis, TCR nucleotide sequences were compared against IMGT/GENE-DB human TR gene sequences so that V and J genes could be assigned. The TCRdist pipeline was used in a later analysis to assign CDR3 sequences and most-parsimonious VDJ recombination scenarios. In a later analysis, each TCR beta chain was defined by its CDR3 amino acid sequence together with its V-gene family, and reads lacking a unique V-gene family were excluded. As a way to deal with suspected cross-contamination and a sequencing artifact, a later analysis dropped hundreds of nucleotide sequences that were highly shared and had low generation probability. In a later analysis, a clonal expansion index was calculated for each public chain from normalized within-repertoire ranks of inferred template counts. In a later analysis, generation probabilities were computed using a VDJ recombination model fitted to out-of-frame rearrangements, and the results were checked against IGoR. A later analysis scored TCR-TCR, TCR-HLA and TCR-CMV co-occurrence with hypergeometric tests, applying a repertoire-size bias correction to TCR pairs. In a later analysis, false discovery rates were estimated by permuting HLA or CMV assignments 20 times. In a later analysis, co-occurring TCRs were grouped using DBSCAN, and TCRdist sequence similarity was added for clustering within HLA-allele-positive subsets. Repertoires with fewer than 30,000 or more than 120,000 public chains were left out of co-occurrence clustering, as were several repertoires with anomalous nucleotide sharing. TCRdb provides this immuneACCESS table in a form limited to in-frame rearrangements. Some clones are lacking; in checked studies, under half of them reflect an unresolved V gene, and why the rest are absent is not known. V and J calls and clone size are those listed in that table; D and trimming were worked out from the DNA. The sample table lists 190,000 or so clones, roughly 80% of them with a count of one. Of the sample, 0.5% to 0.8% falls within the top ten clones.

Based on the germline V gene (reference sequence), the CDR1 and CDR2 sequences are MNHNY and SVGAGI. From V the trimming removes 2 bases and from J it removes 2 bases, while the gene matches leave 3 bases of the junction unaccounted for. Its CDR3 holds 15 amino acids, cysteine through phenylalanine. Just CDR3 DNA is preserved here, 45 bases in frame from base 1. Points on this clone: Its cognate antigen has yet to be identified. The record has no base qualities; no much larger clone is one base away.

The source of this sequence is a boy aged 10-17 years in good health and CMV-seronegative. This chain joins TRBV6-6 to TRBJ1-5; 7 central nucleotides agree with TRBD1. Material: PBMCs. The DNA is TGTGCCAGCAGTTACCAAGGGGGCCGCAATCAGCCCCAGCATTTT. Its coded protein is CASSYQGGRNQPQHF.